Listed below are T cell receptor beta chains from one sample, sequenced in a study of T-cell memory formation after mild COVID-19. Using its own MiXCR run on the 5' RACE reads, TCRdb lists one record per CDR3 protein. Of approximately 450,000 distinct CDR3 sequences listed, over 15% are singletons. The specimen sequenced was PBMCs or a T cell subset sorted from them (not recorded which). All receptors derive from an adult woman who had mild COVID-19 (a few samples of this study predate the infection). Cell type and time point are not known. The CDR3 runs from the conserved cysteine through the conserved F or W. Each record gives: V gene, J gene, CDR3 protein.

TRBV9	TRBJ1-2	CASSVDRDRGLGYGYTF
TRBV9	TRBJ2-7	CASSVGGSTYEQYF
TRBV24-1	TRBJ2-1	CATSDPPTSGYNEQFF
TRBV3-1	TRBJ2-7	CASSQASLRSYEQYF
TRBV7-9	TRBJ2-5	CASSLESIRETQYF
TRBV21-1	TRBJ2-7	CASTPPDRTSYEQYF
TRBV6-6	TRBJ2-7	CASSYFSADEQYF
TRBV15	TRBJ1-1	CATSRDRSLNTEAFF
TRBV6-5	TRBJ1-2	CASRPDLTNYGYTF
TRBV11-1	TRBJ2-1	CASSPGVQVNEQFF
TRBV5-1	TRBJ2-3	CASGKDGLPGTDTQYF